This T cell receptor (beta chain) originates from a study of T cells after yellow fever vaccination. Study-wide context: With SMART-Seq v4 Ultra Low Input, the fractions containing low cell numbers were prepared.

Germline CDR1 is LGHNA and CDR2 is YSLEER. The CDR3 covers 15 residues. Trimming pared 0 bases from V and 4 bases from J, leaving 12 bases between. The table lists this clonotype with a few counts. A 5'RACE template-switching step, the method used to make TCR cDNA, added a universal primer site and UMIs. TCRdb passed the 5' RACE reads through MiXCR, listing each CDR3 protein once. The table lists around 530,000 distinct CDR3 sequences, about a sixth of them singletons, with about 18% in the top ten. The sample was PBMCs, taken about 5 days after the first yellow fever vaccination. The clonotype was recovered from a man aged 18-30 years who received the YFV17D yellow fever vaccine. The rearrangement joins TRBV4-3 to TRBJ2-5; TRBD2 is a possible D gene (6 bases). The CDR3 loop is CASSQDWQGGETQYF. Here the CDR3 DNA reads TGCGCCAGCAGCCAAGATTGGCAGGGAGGAGAGACCCAGTACTTC.